The 6 T cell receptor beta chains below were found in one sample sequenced in a study of blood T cell repertoires in COVID-19. The protocol was immunoSEQ multiplex PCR, while the TCRdb copy is restricted to in-frame clones and leaves out a portion. The sample has 50,000 to 55,000 clones, more than 75% seen once. Sequences were obtained from peripheral blood. Receptor source: a man in his fifties with acute or convalescent COVID-19.

CDR3 amino acids: CASSFDRTGSNQPQHF. DNA for the CDR3: TGTGCCAGCAGCTTCGACAGGACGGGGAGCAATCAGCCCCAGCATTTT. The chain is built from TRBV6-2 or TRBV6-3 and TRBJ1-5; tentatively, D is TRBD1 (6 bases). Germline V CDR1 and CDR2: MNHEY, SVGEGT. V lost 6 bases to trimming and J lost 1 base, with 16 bases between them. The CDR3 extends over 16 amino acids.

CDR3 loop: CASSPFDRQGNSPLHF. The DNA for the CDR3 is TGTGCCAGCTCACCATTTGACAGACAGGGGAATTCACCCCTCCACTTT. J is TRBJ1-6 and V is TRBV18, with 8 bases identical to TRBD1. The ends lost 2 bases at V and 7 bases at J; junction bases unmatched: 7. Germline V gene sequence: CDR1 KGHSH, CDR2 LQKENI. The CDR3 is made up of 16 amino acids.

The rearrangement joins TRBV15 to TRBJ2-5; TRBD2 matches at 10 bases. Germline-derived CDR1 and CDR2 are LNHNV and YYDKDF (reference sequence). The CDR3 covers 16 residues. Trimming took 0 bases from V and 5 from J; bases not matched to a gene: 6. CDR3 region: CATSRDLQREGETQYF. The DNA for the CDR3 is TGTGCCACCAGCAGAGATCTCCAGCGGGAGGGTGAGACCCAGTACTTC.

This clone appeared once. This sequence joins TRBV9 and TRBJ2-2; 8 bases are shared with TRBD1. Germline CDR1 and CDR2: SGDLS and YYNGEE. Losses at the gene ends were 4 bases for V and 1 base for J; bases not matched to a gene: 6. CDR3 size: 16 residues. The CDR3 loop reads CASSPQGTGNTGELFF. Written as DNA, the CDR3 is TGTGCCAGCAGCCCCCAAGGGACAGGGAACACCGGGGAGCTGTTTTTT.

The V and J genes are TRBV27 and TRBJ1-1; 8 nucleotides line up with TRBD1. With 5 bases clipped from V and 7 bases from J, the junction kept 9 bases outside the gene matches. The CDR3 is 14 amino acids. Per germline, CDR1 MNHEY and CDR2 SMNVEV (reference sequence). CDR3 loop: CASSPGTGGSEAFF. For the CDR3, the DNA is TGTGCCAGCAGTCCCGGGACAGGAGGCAGTGAAGCTTTCTTT.

CDR3: CASTQRSGGPSETQYF. The CDR3 DNA reads TGTGCCAGCACCCAACGGTCGGGAGGGCCCTCTGAGACCCAGTACTTC. J is TRBJ2-5 and V is TRBV6-6; TRBD2 aligns across 8 bases. This CDR3 spans 16 amino acids. Trimming removed 7 bases from V and 5 bases from J; junction bases left unmatched: 15. Germline loops: CDR1 MNHNY, CDR2 SVGAGI (reference sequence).